A single sample is the source of the 26 T cell receptor beta chains below, sequenced in a study of OX40 agonist ivuxolimab in advanced cancers. Assay: immunoSEQ multiplex PCR; the TCRdb copy retains only in-frame clones and omits some. The repertoire holds tens of thousands of clones, around 90% seen once, with approximately 6.5% in the top ten. The source material was CD4+ or CD8+ T cells sorted from blood, sampled in a trial of the OX40 agonist ivuxolimab. These receptors all come from an adult with an advanced solid tumor such as melanoma, head and neck, liver or kidney cancer.

CDR3 bases: TGTGCCAGCAGTTATGCGTCAGGGCTGGCCGGGGAGCTGTTTTTT. Residues: CASSYASGLAGELFF. This chain uses TRBV6-5 with TRBJ2-2; tentatively, D is TRBD1 (5 bases). V lost 3 bases, J lost 6 bases, and 14 bases lay in between. Germline values: CDR1 MNHEY, CDR2 SVGAGI. CDR3 length: 15 amino acids.

The genes are TRBV19 and TRBJ2-3; 10 positions agree with TRBD1. The J segment lost 4 bases and the V segment lost 6 bases, leaving 7 bases of the junction unmatched. The CDR3 extends over 15 amino acids. Per germline, CDR1 LNHDA and CDR2 SQIVND (reference sequence). The CDR3 bases are TGTGCCAGTAGAGAGACAGGGGGCAGCGCAGATACGCAGTATTTT. Translating gives CASRETGGSADTQYF.

The chain links TRBV21-1 to TRBJ1-5. TRBV21-1 is classified as a pseudogene. The CDR3 has 18 amino acids. CDR3 nucleotide sequence: TGTGCCAGCAGCAAAGGGGAGGACAGACTGATTAGCAATCAGCCCCAGCATTTT. Its protein product is CASSKGEDRLISNQPQHF.

In this sample, this clone turned up once. This rearrangement joins TRBV28 to TRBJ1-2, with 8 bases fitting TRBD1. This CDR3 contains 12 residues. Germline CDR1 and CDR2: MDHEN and SYDVKM. The J segment lost 7 bases and the V segment lost 6 bases, leaving 4 bases of the junction unmatched. The CDR3 DNA sequence: TGTGCCAGCAGCCAGGGGGCAGCTGGCTACACCTTC. Amino acid sequence: CASSQGAAGYTF.

This chain joins TRBV7-8 and TRBJ1-5; 9 nucleotides align to TRBD1. Germline CDR1 is SGHVS and CDR2 is FQNEAQ. With 5 bases clipped from V and 2 bases from J, the junction kept 4 bases outside the gene matches. The length of the CDR3 is 15 residues. CDR3 in DNA: TGTGCCAGCAGCCAGGGACAGGGAGGCAATCAGCCCCAGCATTTT. Protein: CASSQGQGGNQPQHF.

About this clone: At one of its ends the junction is not consistent with the germline gene, which may arise from a read error. The identical CDR3 is also encoded by other nucleotide sequences in the sample. V and J are TRBV4-2 and TRBJ1-2; unclear D gene. The CDR3 loop spans 12 amino acids. In germline, CDR1 is LGHNA, CDR2 YNFKEQ. The CDR3 DNA reads as TGTGCCAGTAGCCAACCCGGGCTTGGCTACACCTTC. The encoded protein is CASSQPGLGYTF.

The rearrangement joins TRBV5-1 to TRBJ1-2; D is unresolved. This CDR3 is built from 15 residues. V was shortened by 0 bases and J by 2 bases, with 11 bases between the two germline ends. The germline CDR1 and CDR2 sequences are SGHRS and YFSETQ. CDR3 in amino acids: CASSLGSVLNYGYTF. The CDR3 DNA is TGCGCCAGCAGCTTGGGGTCCGTCCTGAACTATGGCTACACCTTC.

The chain carries TRBV5-1 and TRBJ2-7; a weak D match, TRBD1 (6 bases). CDR1 SGHRS and CDR2 YFSETQ come from the germline V gene. V lost 2 bases, J lost 3 bases, and 12 bases lay in between. The CDR3 loop spans 14 amino acids. CDR3 sequence reads: CASSLGTFLYEQYF. The CDR3 coding sequence is TGCGCCAGCAGCTTAGGGACATTTCTCTACGAGCAGTACTTC.

The rearrangement links TRBV27 to TRBJ2-7; 8 bases map to TRBD1. V gave up 6 bases and J gave up 2 bases; unmatched junction bases: 0. Germline V lookup: CDR1 MNHEY, CDR2 SMNVEV (reference sequence). The CDR3 runs to 12 residues. Written as DNA, the CDR3 is TGTGCCAGCAGGACAGGGGCCTACGAGCAGTACTTC. Translating it yields CASRTGAYEQYF.

This chain uses TRBV6-1 with TRBJ1-3, with a possible D match to TRBD1 (5 bases). The ends were cut back, 5 bases at V and 8 bases at J, with 13 bases in the middle. The CDR3 runs to 13 residues. The germline V gene has CDR1 MNHNS and CDR2 SASEGT. CDR3 nucleotides: TGTGCCAGCAGTCGGGACTTCGCGGACACCATATATTTT. It is translated as CASSRDFADTIYF.

The chain is built from TRBV6-1 and TRBJ1-5; possibly TRBD1 for D (5 bases). CDR3 size: 17 residues. Germline V CDR1 and CDR2: MNHNS, SASEGT. V was pared by 0 bases and J by 4 bases, with 16 bases between. The CDR3 DNA reads TGTGCCAGCAGTGAAGCCCAGGGATGGCTTAGGAATCAGCCCCAGCATTTT. It specifies CASSEAQGWLRNQPQHF.

The rearrangement joins TRBV6-1 to TRBJ1-5; the D gene is possibly TRBD1 (6 bases). The CDR3 contains 14 residues. Germline V gives CDR1 MNHNS, CDR2 SASEGT. The V and J ends lost 7 bases and 7 bases respectively, with 17 bases between them. CDR3 DNA: TGTGCCAGCACCCCAAGTGGGGGCAGCCAGCCCCAGCATTTT. The encoded protein is CASTPSGGSQPQHF.

The V gene is TRBV5-1, the J gene TRBJ2-5; TRBD1 is a possible D gene (7 bases). Gene TRBJ2-7 matches the end of the DNA better, so the J call may be wrong. The germline CDR1 and CDR2 sequences are SGHRS and YFSETQ. This CDR3 comprises 15 residues. The CDR3: CASSLQTGRIYEQYF. In DNA form, the CDR3 reads TGCGCCAGCAGCTTGCAGACAGGGAGGATCTACGAGCAGTACTTC.

The chain is built from TRBV27 and TRBJ2-7; D uncertain. Deletions cut 4 bases from V and 2 bases from J, with 9 bases between. This CDR3 is built from 13 residues. Germline loops: CDR1 MNHEY, CDR2 SMNVEV (reference sequence). The CDR3 loop reads CASSSAVPYEQYF. DNA for the CDR3: TGTGCCAGCAGTTCGGCAGTCCCCTACGAGCAGTACTTC.

The chain recombines TRBV11-2 with TRBJ2-1; 11 nucleotides agree with TRBD2. From germline, CDR1 is SGHAT and CDR2 FQNNGV. The CDR3 extends over 15 amino acids. V was pared by 6 bases and J by 4 bases, with 5 bases of the junction left unmatched. CDR3 sequence: CASSKGLADYNEQFF. CDR3 in DNA: TGTGCCAGCAGTAAGGGACTAGCGGATTACAATGAGCAGTTCTTC.

This clone was recorded only once. Other DNA sequences from this sample encode an identical CDR3 as well. This rearrangement joins TRBV28 to TRBJ2-7; D not resolved. This CDR3 has 11 amino acids. Germline V CDR1 and CDR2: MDHEN, SYDVKM. V shed 6 bases and J shed 2 bases, with 5 bases lying between them. CDR3 region: CASSLAYEQYF. Here the CDR3 DNA reads TGTGCCAGCAGCCTCGCCTACGAGCAGTACTTC.

Concerning this clone itself: At one boundary the junction diverges from the germline segment, which might be a read error. V usage is TRBV2 and J usage is TRBJ2-7, with 14 bases identical to TRBD2. Germline assignment: CDR1 SNHLY and CDR2 FYNNEI. This CDR3 comprises 15 residues. Written as DNA, the CDR3 is TGTGCCAGCAGGGGACTAGCGGGAGTCTCCCACGAGCAGTACTTC. Amino acid sequence: CASRGLAGVSHEQYF.

DNA of the CDR3: TGTGCCAGCAGCTTAGGGGGGGTCCAAGAGACCCAGTACTTC. This sequence encodes CASSLGGVQETQYF. The chain links TRBV7-9 to TRBJ2-5, with D perhaps matching TRBD2 (6 bases). The CDR3 consists of 14 residues. The germline V gene encodes CDR1 SEHNR and CDR2 FQNEAQ (reference sequence). The germline V and J ends were trimmed by 1 base and 1 base, with 7 bases remaining between them.

This clone was detected once. This chain joins TRBV5-5 and TRBJ2-4; the D is unclear. The V end lost 0 bases, the J end lost 4 bases, and 8 bases lay between the germline ends. The CDR3 is made up of 14 amino acids. The germline V gene encodes CDR1 SGHKS and CDR2 YYEKEE (reference sequence). CDR3 sequence reads: CASSLVDGKNIQYF. The CDR3 coding sequence is TGTGCCAGCAGCTTGGTGGACGGGAAAAACATTCAGTACTTC.

The table lists this clone with a count of one. The genes are TRBV15 and TRBJ2-2, with TRBD2 identical over 7 bases. The CDR3 spans 18 residues. V was pared by 6 bases and J by 1 base, with 14 bases of the junction left unmatched. Germline V CDR1 and CDR2: LNHNV, YYDKDF (reference sequence). The CDR3 sequence is CATSGGIGRGRNTGELFF. For the CDR3, the DNA is TGTGCCACCAGTGGAGGGATTGGGAGGGGTCGGAACACCGGGGAGCTGTTTTTT.

The rearrangement joins TRBV5-1 to TRBJ2-1, with 9 positions matching TRBD1. The V and J ends lost 4 bases and 7 bases, in that order; junction bases with no gene match: 6. Germline-derived CDR1 and CDR2 are SGHRS and YFSETQ. This CDR3 has 14 amino acids. CDR3 nucleotides: TGCGCCAGCAGCCCGGGGGACAGGGAGAATGAGCAGTTCTTC. This sequence encodes CASSPGDRENEQFF.

This CDR3 is CASSEYNRQVEAFF. The CDR3 coding sequence is TGTGCCAGCAGTGAATATAACAGACAAGTTGAAGCTTTCTTT. This rearrangement joins TRBV6-1 to TRBJ1-1, with no clear D. Germline V CDR1 and CDR2: MNHNS, SASEGT. Trimming took 2 bases from V and 7 from J, leaving 14 bases between them. The CDR3 loop spans 14 amino acids.

V is TRBV5-5 and J is TRBJ2-2; 7 nucleotides align to TRBD2. With V trimmed by 4 bases and J by 0 bases, 3 bases remained unmatched. Germline values: CDR1 SGHKS, CDR2 YYEKEE (reference sequence). There are 15 residues in the CDR3. The CDR3 coding sequence is TGTGCCAGCAGCCGACTAGCAGCGAACACCGGGGAGCTGTTTTTT. Amino acid sequence: CASSRLAANTGELFF. Using reference TRBV5-5 and TRBJ2-2 for the parts outside the CDR3, the full variable domain is DAGVTQSPTHLIKTRGQQVTLRCSPISGHKSVSWYQQVLGQGPQFIFQYYEKEERGRGNFPDRFSARQFPNYSSELNVNALLLGDSALYLCASSRLAANTGELFFGEGSRLTVL.

This chain uses TRBV5-8 with TRBJ1-5; 9 bases fit TRBD1. The CDR3 covers 16 residues. Trimming at V came to 10 bases and at J to 1 base, leaving 12 bases not matched to a gene. Looked up from germline, CDR1 is SGHTS and CDR2 is YDEGEE. The CDR3 region has the DNA TGTGCCTACAGCGACCGGACAGGGGTGAGCAATCAGCCCCAGCATTTT. This encodes CAYSDRTGVSNQPQHF.

This chain uses TRBV29-1 with TRBJ2-2; D remains ambiguous. The CDR3 extends over 13 amino acids. CDR1 and CDR2 (germline): SQVTM, ANQGSEA. Trimming removed 3 bases from V and 8 bases from J, with 13 bases in between. CDR3 protein: CSVEVAWGGELFF. The CDR3 bases are TGCAGCGTTGAGGTAGCCTGGGGAGGGGAGCTGTTTTTT.

V is TRBV19 and J is TRBJ1-2; 11 bases align to TRBD1. Trimming removed 3 bases from V and 4 bases from J; junction bases left unmatched: 7. There are 16 residues in the CDR3. Germline values: CDR1 LNHDA, CDR2 SQIVND (reference sequence). The CDR3 DNA sequence: TGTGCCAGTAGTATCGCCCGGACAGGGGGCAGCTATGGCTACACCTTC. Its protein is CASSIARTGGSYGYTF.